This T cell receptor (beta chain) was sequenced for a study of naive and memory T cell subsets. This clonotype was detected a few times. The SP2 primer and nested alpha and beta constant region primers amplified ligated cDNA in four rounds. TCRdb re-derived calls from the 5' RACE reads in MiXCR, one entry per CDR3 protein. The sample includes more than 45,000 distinct CDR3 sequences, under 8.5% of them seen just once. The library had UMIs added by 3' ligation of an oligonucleotide to TCR cDNA. Adult healthy volunteers gave 2.5 ml peripheral blood for whole-blood RNA. Germline V lookup: CDR1 LGHNA, CDR2 YNFKEQ. The CDR3 contains 15 residues. After removal of 5 bases from V and 4 bases from J, the junction contained 5 bases not matched to a gene.

The chain links TRBV4-2 to TRBJ2-3; the match to TRBD2 covers 11 bases. This sequence originates from a male donor in good health. The CDR3 sequence is CASSYIAGGSDTQYF. In DNA form, the CDR3 reads TGTGCCAGCAGCTACATAGCGGGAGGGTCAGATACGCAGTATTTT.